This TCR beta chain was profiled in a study of post-analysis software for immune sequencing data. Study-level background: Relapsing-remitting, secondary progressive and progressive-relapsing forms made up the multiple sclerosis disease courses.

Germline V gives CDR1 SGHRS, CDR2 YFSETQ. The J segment lost 7 bases and the V segment lost 1 base, leaving 17 bases of the junction unmatched. This CDR3 comprises 18 residues. Details on this clonotype: Its target is not known.

Unique molecular identifiers were present in the TCR beta cDNA libraries. Each CDR3 protein is one row after TCRdb ran MiXCR on the PCR reads. The table has about 770,000 distinct CDR3 sequences, about half seen once. The study's findings and limits: Patients showed TRBV5-6, TRBV5-1 and TRBV20-1 among a few TRBV segments more frequent than in controls. Normalized Chao1 diversity in multiple sclerosis patients fell significantly below that of controls.

The source is a girl aged 5-17 years with multiple sclerosis. V and J are TRBV5-1 and TRBJ2-1, with 7 bases lining up with TRBD2. The source material was blood. Here the CDR3 reads CASSLHGPGAGVANEQFF. The CDR3 region has the DNA TGCGCCAGCAGCTTGCATGGTCCGGGTGCGGGAGTAGCGAATGAGCAGTTCTTC.